Following are 25 T cell receptor beta chains from one sample sequenced in a study of CD8+CD57+ T cells in acquired aplastic anemia. TCR beta VDJ and CDR3 profiles were obtained from a genomic DNA template. TCRdb re-called the reads with MiXCR, one entry per CDR3 protein. The data show 200,000 to 250,000 distinct CDR3 sequences, more than 55% seen once. Selection for sequencing was limited to patients who had shown CD8+CD57+ cell expansion by flow cytometry. Sequencing was performed on sorted CD4+, CD8+, or CD8+CD57+ T cells (not recorded which) from PBMCs. All receptors derive from a human donor with aplastic anemia.

This sequence joins TRBV6-2 or TRBV6-3 and TRBJ1-6, with D maybe TRBD1 (5 bases). The ends were cut back, 5 bases at V and 6 bases at J, with 14 bases in the middle. The V gene's germline CDR1 is MNHEY and CDR2 SVGEGT. CDR3 size: 15 residues. The CDR3 loop reads CASSRGMSINSPLHF. In DNA, the CDR3 is TGTGCCAGCAGTCGGGGGATGTCGATTAATTCACCCCTCCACTTT.

The V and J genes are TRBV10-3 and TRBJ2-7; a weak D match, TRBD1 (5 bases). Germline V gene sequence: CDR1 ENHRY, CDR2 SYGVKD. The CDR3 is made up of 11 amino acids. V was shortened by 10 bases and J by 4 bases, with 11 bases between the two germline ends. Here the CDR3 reads CATETAYEQYF. In nucleotides, the CDR3 is TGTGCCACCGAGACAGCATACGAGCAGTACTTC.

This rearrangement joins TRBV5-5 to TRBJ2-7; the match to TRBD2 covers 10 bases. The germline CDR1 and CDR2 sequences are SGHKS and YYEKEE (reference sequence). The CDR3 contains 15 residues. Losses at the gene ends were 4 bases for V and 5 bases for J; bases not matched to a gene: 9. CDR3 coding DNA: TGTGCCAGCAGCCGTAGCGGGAGGACCCTCAACGAGCAGTACTTC. As protein: CASSRSGRTLNEQYF.

This clonotype was counted a few times. The chain carries TRBV7-2 and TRBJ2-7; D unclear. Trimming removed 4 bases from V and 6 bases from J, with 13 bases in between. Germline CDR1 SGHTA, CDR2 FQGNSA. CDR3 length equals 13 residues. CDR3 amino acids: CASSSRSISEQYF. CDR3 coding DNA: TGTGCCAGCAGCTCCCGCTCGATATCCGAGCAGTACTTC.

Remarks on this clonotype: As the CDR3 is not closed by the conserved phenylalanine or tryptophan, this likely results from a read error. J is TRBJ2-3 and V is TRBV5-1; a possible D gene is TRBD2 (6 bases). Germline CDR1 reads SGHRS; CDR2 reads YFSETQ. The CDR3 covers 14 residues. Trimming left V 9 bases short and J 2 bases short, with 16 bases between. The DNA of the CDR3 is TGCGCCACCGGGAGAGGAGGATCCACAGATACGCAGTATCTT. It codes for CATGRGGSTDTQYL.

V is TRBV10-2 and J is TRBJ2-3; the D is unclear. This CDR3 is built from 12 residues. V dropped 2 bases and J dropped 4 bases, with 4 bases sitting between them. CDR1 WSHSY and CDR2 SAAADI come from the germline V gene. CDR3 residues: CASSEPADTQYF. The CDR3 DNA reads TGCGCCAGCAGTGAGCCAGCAGATACGCAGTATTTT.

This clonotype occurred a few times. The chain uses TRBV29-1 and TRBJ1-2; D may be TRBD1 (5 bases). CDR1 SQVTM and CDR2 ANQGSEA come from the germline V gene. V dropped 6 bases and J dropped 6 bases, with 8 bases sitting between them. This CDR3 has 10 amino acids. The CDR3, as DNA: TGCAGCGTCGACAGTAATGGCTACACCTTC. Amino acids: CSVDSNGYTF.

The V and J genes are TRBV29-1 and TRBJ1-1; perhaps TRBD1 as D (6 bases). This CDR3 contains 14 residues. The ends were cut back, 4 bases at V and 3 bases at J, with 15 bases in the middle. Germline CDR1 and CDR2: SQVTM and ANQGSEA. DNA for the CDR3: TGCAGCGTTGCCCGGAATAACAGGGACACTGAAGCTTTCTTT. Translated: CSVARNNRDTEAFF.

This clonotype was seen many times. V is TRBV7-3 and J is TRBJ2-3, with D perhaps TRBD1 (6 bases). The V and J ends lost 0 bases and 2 bases respectively, with 12 bases between them. This CDR3 region has 16 residues. Germline lookup yields CDR1 SGHTA and CDR2 FQGTGA. The CDR3 protein is CASSLTGRGVTDTQYF. The CDR3 DNA is TGTGCCAGCAGCTTAACGGGCAGGGGTGTCACAGATACGCAGTATTTT.

This chain uses TRBV7-3 with TRBJ1-2; tentatively, D is TRBD1 (6 bases). CDR1 and CDR2 from the germline V gene are SGHTA and FQGTGA. The V end lost 4 bases, the J end lost 5 bases, and 11 bases lay between the germline ends. The CDR3 totals 13 residues. CDR3: CASSSKGGYGYTF. CDR3 in DNA: TGTGCCAGCAGCTCAAAAGGGGGATATGGCTACACCTTC.

V is TRBV7-3 and J is TRBJ1-3; D unresolved. The length of the CDR3 is 13 residues. Germline CDR1 is SGHTA and CDR2 is FQGTGA. Trimming left V 5 bases short and J 4 bases short, with 9 bases between. The CDR3 here is CASSPDFGNTIYF. CDR3 bases: TGTGCCAGCAGCCCAGATTTCGGAAACACCATATATTTT.

This sequence joins TRBV20-1 and TRBJ2-7; 10 bases line up with TRBD1. The V and J ends lost 5 bases and 4 bases, in that order; junction bases with no gene match: 11. From germline, CDR1 is DFQATT and CDR2 SNEGSKA (reference sequence). The CDR3 is made up of 15 amino acids. DNA of the CDR3: TGCAGTGCTGTGTCGGGACAGGGGATCGCGTACGAGCAGTACTTC. This sequence encodes CSAVSGQGIAYEQYF.

The CDR3 sequence: CATSEGGLNYGYTF. CDR3 nucleotides: TGTGCCACCAGTGAAGGGGGCTTGAACTATGGCTACACCTTC. This chain joins TRBV24-1 and TRBJ1-2; 7 bases line up with TRBD1. CDR1 is KGHDR, CDR2 SFDVKD, per germline. V gave up 4 bases and J gave up 2 bases; unmatched junction bases: 3. CDR3 length equals 14 residues.

The chain recombines TRBV7-3 with TRBJ2-1; D is uncertain. From germline, CDR1 is SGHTA and CDR2 FQGTGA. V shed 5 bases and J shed 0 bases, with 11 bases lying between them. The CDR3 is 15 residues long. CDR3 amino acids: CASSPSVSSYNEQFF. The CDR3 DNA reads as TGTGCCAGCAGCCCCTCGGTGAGCTCCTACAATGAGCAGTTCTTC.

This clonotype was seen many times. The chain has TRBV29-1 and TRBJ2-5; D possibly matches TRBD1 or TRBD2 (6 bases each). The CDR3 covers 13 residues. The V end lost 4 bases, the J end lost 8 bases, and 17 bases lay between the germline ends. The V gene's germline CDR1 is SQVTM and CDR2 ANQGSEA. The CDR3 bases are TGCAGCGTTGTCCCCGGGGGCGGGGACACCCAGTACTTC. This gives the protein CSVVPGGGDTQYF.

Comment on this clonotype: At one end the junction does not follow the germline gene, possibly because of a read error. The chain combines TRBV7-9 with TRBJ1-4, with no clear D. The CDR3 totals 15 residues. Per the germline V gene, CDR1 is SEHNR and CDR2 is FQNEAQ (reference sequence). CDR3 in amino acids: CASSQERTANEKLFF. CDR3 coding DNA: TGCGCCAGCAGCCAGGAGAGGACGGCTAATGAAAAACTGTTTTTT. The whole variable domain, filled in from reference TRBV7-9 and TRBJ1-4, reads DTGVSQNPRHKITKRGQNVTFRCDPISEHNRLYWYRQTLGQGPEFLTYFQNEAQLEKSRLLSDRFSAERPKGSFSTLEIQRTEQGDSAMYLCASSQERTANEKLFFGSGTQLSVL.

The chain joins TRBV19 to TRBJ1-2, with D possibly being TRBD1 (5 bases). The CDR3 contains 13 residues. Germline CDR1 and CDR2: LNHDA and SQIVND (reference sequence). The germline V and J ends were trimmed by 3 bases and 8 bases, with 13 bases remaining between them. The CDR3: CASSMIDSGGYTF. Here the CDR3 DNA reads TGTGCCAGTAGTATGATCGACAGCGGCGGCTACACCTTC. Full variable domain (remainder filled in from reference TRBV19 and TRBJ1-2): DGGITQSPKYLFRKEGQNVTLSCEQNLNHDAMYWYRQDPGQGLRLIYYSQIVNDFQKGDIAEGYSVSREKKESFPLTVTSAQKNPTAFYLCASSMIDSGGYTFGSGTRLTVV.

The chain links TRBV25-1 to TRBJ2-5; tentatively, D is TRBD1 (5 bases). Trimming took off 7 bases at V and 1 base at J, with 7 bases between the two ends. This CDR3 is 12 amino acids long. The germline gives CDR1 MGHDK, CDR2 SYGVNS. Written as DNA, the CDR3 is TGTGCCAGCATGCAGGGCCAAGAGACCCAGTACTTC. This translates into CASMQGQETQYF.

The chain uses TRBV20-1 and TRBJ2-7, with a tentative D call TRBD2 (5 bases). Trimming cost V 5 bases and J 3 bases, with 17 bases left between them. CDR1 DFQATT and CDR2 SNEGSKA come from the germline V gene (reference sequence). The CDR3 covers 14 residues. The CDR3 here is CSAPMGGFNYEQYF. As DNA, the CDR3 is TGCAGTGCTCCGATGGGCGGGTTTAACTACGAGCAGTACTTC.

The sample holds a few counts of this clonotype. J is TRBJ1-2 and V is TRBV20-1; D unclear. The CDR3 length is 14 residues. V lost 3 bases, J lost 2 bases, and 13 bases lay in between. Germline V gene sequence: CDR1 DFQATT, CDR2 SNEGSKA (reference sequence). CDR3 sequence (DNA): TGCAGTGCTAGGGAGGCAGGACGGAACTATGGCTACACCTTC. Translating it yields CSAREAGRNYGYTF.

V is TRBV14 and J is TRBJ2-7; tentatively, D is TRBD2 (6 bases). V was trimmed by 4 bases and J by 6 bases, leaving 22 bases between them. The CDR3 runs to 16 residues. CDR1 is SGHDN, CDR2 FVKESK, per germline. The CDR3 spells CASSPGVAGPQGEQYF. Here the CDR3 DNA reads TGTGCCAGCAGCCCCGGTGTGGCGGGACCCCAGGGCGAGCAGTACTTC.

The chain couples TRBV2 to TRBJ1-5; D gene ambiguous. Trimming shortened V by 5 bases and J by 6 bases, and 17 bases separated the two germline ends. The CDR3 has 15 amino acids. Germline V gene lookup returns CDR1 SNHLY and CDR2 FYNNEI. The CDR3 loop is CASSPKRNLVQPQHF. Here the CDR3 DNA reads TGTGCCAGCAGTCCTAAGCGTAACCTCGTTCAGCCCCAGCATTTT.

This clonotype was counted only a few times. The chain joins TRBV10-3 to TRBJ2-1, with a possible D match to TRBD1 (6 bases). The CDR3 consists of 15 residues. CDR1 ENHRY and CDR2 SYGVKD come from the germline V gene. V lost 6 bases, J lost 1 base, and 13 bases lay in between. CDR3 in amino acids: CAISQDRSSYNEQFF. In DNA, the CDR3 is TGTGCCATCAGCCAGGACAGAAGTTCCTACAATGAGCAGTTCTTC.

CDR3 sequence: CASRGGQGPYEQYF. The CDR3 DNA sequence: TGTGCCAGCAGGGGGGGACAGGGTCCCTACGAGCAGTACTTC. The genes are TRBV6-1 and TRBJ2-7, with TRBD1 matching 9 bases. Germline CDR1 is MNHNS and CDR2 is SASEGT. V was clipped by 6 bases and J by 2 bases; unmatched bases: 5. The CDR3 extends over 14 amino acids.

In DNA, the CDR3 is TGCAGTGCTAGAGACCGATCCCCCCCTGAAGCTTTCTTT. Amino acids: CSARDRSPPEAFF. The chain links TRBV20-1 to TRBJ1-1; D gene ambiguous. The CDR3 contains 13 residues. Trimming shortened V by 0 bases and J by 6 bases, and 11 bases separated the two germline ends. Germline V gene lookup returns CDR1 DFQATT and CDR2 SNEGSKA (reference sequence).